The T cell receptor (beta chain) described here comes from a study of T cells after yellow fever vaccination. TCRdb re-analysed the 5' RACE reads in MiXCR, keeping a single row per CDR3 protein. The data contain around 300,000 distinct CDR3 sequences, roughly 13% of them singletons. With V trimmed by 0 bases and J by 5 bases, 6 bases remained unmatched. The CDR3 contains 18 residues. Germline-derived CDR1 and CDR2 are MNHEY and SVGAGI. The receptor was isolated from a man between 25 and 39 years old who received the YFV17D yellow fever vaccine. V usage is TRBV6-5 and J usage is TRBJ2-2; 13 bases line up with TRBD2. The sample consisted of CD4+ T cells sorted from PBMCs, taken 45 days after the yellow fever booster vaccination. This CDR3 is CASSYSVLAGGPTGELFF. In DNA, the CDR3 is TGTGCCAGCAGTTACTCGGTACTAGCGGGAGGGCCAACCGGGGAGCTGTTTTTT.